The 28 T cell receptor beta chains below all came from one sample that was sequenced in a study of shared clonotypes between healthy human individuals. Method: immunoSEQ multiplex PCR; TCRdb's copy keeps in-frame clones and lacks some. The sample comprises over 2 million clones, 85% to 95% of which are singletons, and about 0.13% rests with the top ten. The material sequenced was naive CD4+ T cells sorted from blood. Subset indicated: CD45RA+ positively selected. These receptors all come from a man between 18 and 35 years old in good health.

This chain uses TRBV9 with TRBJ2-3; the D is unclear. The V end was cut by 0 bases, the J end by 2 bases, with 7 bases between. Per the germline V gene, CDR1 is SGDLS and CDR2 is YYNGEE. CDR3 size: 14 residues. As DNA, the CDR3 is TGTGCCAGCAGCGTAGCGGCAACCACAGATACGCAGTATTTT. This translates into CASSVAATTDTQYF.

The chain uses TRBV4-2 and TRBJ2-7; 9 positions agree with TRBD2. V trimming: 5 bases; J trimming: 6 bases; junction bases outside the gene matches: 8. This CDR3 has 14 amino acids. Germline values: CDR1 LGHNA, CDR2 YNFKEQ. CDR3 bases: TGTGCCAGCAGCGCCGGATGGCGGGAGGGCGAGCAGTACTTC. Protein: CASSAGWREGEQYF.

The count of this clone is one. This chain joins TRBV4-1 and TRBJ2-5, with TRBD2 as a possible D gene (5 bases). This CDR3 has 13 residues. The V end was cut by 0 bases, the J end by 6 bases, with 8 bases between. CDR1 is MGHRA, CDR2 YSYEKL, per germline. CDR3 in amino acids: CASSQEGVQTQYF. CDR3 nucleotide sequence: TGCGCCAGCAGCCAAGAGGGAGTACAGACCCAGTACTTC.

The chain joins TRBV2 to TRBJ2-1; D is uncertain. Germline V gives CDR1 SNHLY, CDR2 FYNNEI. Trimming left V 1 base short and J 9 bases short, with 7 bases between. This CDR3 contains 12 residues. The CDR3 loop reads CASSEDVREQFF. In nucleotides, the CDR3 is TGTGCCAGCAGTGAAGACGTACGTGAGCAGTTCTTC.

This chain links TRBV10-1 with TRBJ2-2, with TRBD1 matching over 7 bases. The CDR3 spans 15 residues. V was pared by 3 bases and J by 1 base, with 2 bases of the junction left unmatched. Germline V gives CDR1 WNHNN, CDR2 SYGVQD (reference sequence). CDR3 bases: TGCGCCAGCAGTGATCCAGGGGGGAACACCGGGGAGCTGTTTTTT. This translates into CASSDPGGNTGELFF.

As concerns this clone: Other DNA sequences in this specimen translate into the identical CDR3. The chain uses TRBV2 and TRBJ2-1; 9 bases are a match to TRBD2. Per germline, CDR1 SNHLY and CDR2 FYNNEI. J gave up 4 bases and V 4 bases, and 2 bases lay outside the gene matches. The CDR3 has 14 amino acids. DNA for the CDR3: TGTGCCAGCAGTGGACTAGCGGCGTACAATGAGCAGTTCTTC. This codes for CASSGLAAYNEQFF.

The chain uses TRBV6-5 and TRBJ2-2, with no clear D. V dropped 5 bases and J dropped 1 base, with 11 bases sitting between them. Per germline, CDR1 MNHEY and CDR2 SVGAGI. The CDR3 length is 15 residues. This CDR3 is CASSPGRVNTGELFF. The DNA for the CDR3 is TGTGCCAGCAGTCCAGGAAGGGTGAACACCGGGGAGCTGTTTTTT.

The V gene is TRBV25-1, the J gene TRBJ1-2; weak D call: TRBD1 (6 bases). The germline V gene encodes CDR1 MGHDK and CDR2 SYGVNS. The CDR3 runs to 14 residues. The V and J ends lost 8 bases and 8 bases respectively, with 21 bases between them. The CDR3: CASGYGTSGVGYTF. In nucleotides, the CDR3 is TGTGCCAGCGGCTACGGGACATCGGGCGTGGGCTACACCTTC.

V gene TRBV11-3 combines with J gene TRBJ2-7; a weak D match, TRBD1 (5 bases). The germline V gene has CDR1 SGHNT and CDR2 YENEEA. V was pared by 5 bases and J by 7 bases, with 18 bases between. The CDR3 runs to 14 residues. The DNA for the CDR3 is TGTGCCAGCAGCCCTTCTCCAGGGTTGGGAGAGCAGTACTTC. It yields the protein CASSPSPGLGEQYF.

The chain couples TRBV5-6 to TRBJ2-7; D gene unclear. The CDR3 has 15 residues. V lost 1 base and J lost 6, with 17 bases in between. Germline CDR1 is SGHDT and CDR2 is YYEEEE. Written as DNA, the CDR3 is TGTGCCAGCAGCTTGCGTACAGTTCAATGGGGCGAGCAGTACTTC. It translates to CASSLRTVQWGEQYF.

V and J are TRBV4-1 and TRBJ1-3, with D maybe TRBD1 (5 bases). This CDR3 has 16 residues. Trimming removed 1 base from V and 1 base from J, with 11 bases in between. From germline, CDR1 is MGHRA and CDR2 YSYEKL. The DNA of the CDR3 is TGCGCCAGCAGCCAAGGGCGGGGACGATCTGGAAACACCATATATTTT. Translation: CASSQGRGRSGNTIYF.

The genes are TRBV4-1 and TRBJ2-7; no clear D. The germline CDR1 and CDR2 sequences are MGHRA and YSYEKL. The CDR3 is 19 residues long. Deletions cut 4 bases from V and 3 bases from J, with 28 bases between. The CDR3 sequence is CASSPEAVGPGPEDYEQYF. DNA for the CDR3: TGCGCCAGCAGCCCGGAAGCCGTAGGTCCAGGTCCCGAGGACTACGAGCAGTACTTC.

This sequence joins TRBV2 and TRBJ2-7; D might be TRBD1 or TRBD2, each matching 5 bases. The germline V gene has CDR1 SNHLY and CDR2 FYNNEI. Deletions cut 6 bases from V and 4 bases from J, with 19 bases between. CDR3 length: 15 amino acids. CDR3 nucleotide sequence: TGTGCCAGCAGCCCGATGGGGACCGCAGCATACGAGCAGTACTTC. Translation gives CASSPMGTAAYEQYF.

The chain is built from TRBV5-5 and TRBJ1-2, with 10 bases lining up with TRBD1. V lost 4 bases to trimming and J lost 6 bases; unmatched junction nucleotides: 6. The CDR3 spans 14 residues. Germline V CDR1 and CDR2: SGHKS, YYEKEE (reference sequence). The DNA of the CDR3 is TGTGCCAGCAGCCCCCGACAGGGGGCAAATGGCTACACCTTC. Its translation is CASSPRQGANGYTF.

V is TRBV5-6 and J is TRBJ2-3; no clear D gene. V lost 1 base, J lost 2 bases, and 11 bases lay in between. CDR1 SGHDT and CDR2 YYEEEE come from the germline V gene. The length of the CDR3 is 15 residues. The DNA of the CDR3 is TGTGCCAGCAGCTTGCCAGGCCTGCTCACAGATACGCAGTATTTT. It yields the protein CASSLPGLLTDTQYF.

The genes are TRBV11-2 and TRBJ2-2; 10 positions agree with TRBD2. The germline V gene has CDR1 SGHAT and CDR2 FQNNGV. The V gene end was trimmed by 1 base and the J gene end by 3 bases; junction bases not matched to a gene: 8. This CDR3 is built from 18 residues. The CDR3 nucleotides are TGTGCCAGCAGCTTAGGCCCAGGGCTAGCGGGAGACACCGGGGAGCTGTTTTTT. Its protein product is CASSLGPGLAGDTGELFF.

In this sample, this clone turned up once. The chain couples TRBV30 to TRBJ1-6; D remains ambiguous. Germline V CDR1 and CDR2: GTSNPN, SVGIG (reference sequence). Trimming shortened V by 0 bases and J by 4 bases, and 10 bases separated the two germline ends. The CDR3 consists of 15 residues. CDR3 DNA: TGTGCCTGGAGTGTACTTCAGACTTATAATTCACCCCTCCACTTT. It codes for CAWSVLQTYNSPLHF.

The V gene is TRBV5-1, the J gene TRBJ2-7, with a possible D match to TRBD2 (5 bases). Germline loops: CDR1 SGHRS, CDR2 YFSETQ. This CDR3 has 13 amino acids. V gave up 4 bases and J gave up 3 bases, with 11 bases separating them. CDR3 DNA: TGCGCCAGCAGCCCGGAGGCCCTCTACGAGCAGTACTTC. Translating gives CASSPEALYEQYF.

The chain is built from TRBV5-6 and TRBJ1-1; D is perhaps TRBD1 (5 bases). This CDR3 has 14 amino acids. V lost 5 bases and J 5 bases, leaving 16 bases between the germline ends. Germline loops: CDR1 SGHDT, CDR2 YYEEEE. CDR3 loop: CASSSIGVATEAFF. In nucleotides, the CDR3 is TGTGCCAGCAGTTCGATAGGGGTAGCAACTGAAGCTTTCTTT.

This chain connects TRBV5-1 to TRBJ2-7, with a weak D call TRBD1 (7 bases). V was cut by 1 base and J by 3 bases, with 17 bases left in between. The CDR3 has 16 residues. In germline, CDR1 is SGHRS, CDR2 YFSETQ. The CDR3 DNA is TGCGCCAGCAGCTTGAGGGCAGGGGGTAGCGGCTACGAGCAGTACTTC. It translates to CASSLRAGGSGYEQYF.

The V and J genes are TRBV5-6 and TRBJ2-7, with D uncertain. Trimming removed 2 bases from V and 4 bases from J, with 4 bases in between. This CDR3 region has 11 residues. The germline V gene encodes CDR1 SGHDT and CDR2 YYEEEE. In nucleotides, the CDR3 is TGTGCCAGCAGCTTCCTTTACGAGCAGTACTTC. It specifies CASSFLYEQYF. The variable domain in full, completed from reference TRBV5-6 and TRBJ2-7, reads DAGVTQSPTHLIKTRGQQVTLRCSPKSGHDTVSWYQQALGQGPQFIFQYYEEEERQRGNFPDRFSGHQFPNYSSELNVNALLLGDSALYLCASSFLYEQYFGPGTRLTVT.

This chain uses TRBV4-3 with TRBJ2-7; the D call may be TRBD1 or TRBD2 (6 bases each). The CDR3 totals 15 residues. V lost 0 bases and J 6 bases, leaving 15 bases between the germline ends. The germline CDR1 and CDR2 sequences are LGHNA and YSLEER. CDR3 protein: CASSQDGGRVGEQYF. CDR3 DNA sequence: TGCGCCAGCAGCCAAGACGGGGGCAGGGTCGGCGAGCAGTACTTC.

As regards this clone: This may stem from a read error, because a much larger clone lies one nucleotide away. The rearrangement joins TRBV29-1 to TRBJ2-7; perhaps TRBD1 as D (5 bases). Germline V gene data show CDR1 as SQVTM and CDR2 as ANQGSEA. CDR3 length: 11 residues. In DNA, the CDR3 is TGCAGCGCTGTAGGGGATTACGAGCGGTACTTC. It translates to CSAVGDYERYF.

This rearrangement joins TRBV9 to TRBJ2-2; 15 bases line up with TRBD2. Germline trimming cut 2 bases from V and 9 bases from J; bases unmatched to any gene: 5. There are 16 residues in the CDR3. Germline V gives CDR1 SGDLS, CDR2 YYNGEE. The CDR3 DNA reads TGTGCCAGCAGCGTGGGACTAGCGGGAGGAAATCGGGAGCTGTTTTTT. This encodes CASSVGLAGGNRELFF.

This clone has a handful of counts. The CDR3 sequence is CASSVGGTGVREQYF. CDR3 in DNA: TGTGCCAGCAGCGTCGGGGGGACAGGGGTGAGGGAGCAGTACTTC. The gene calls are TRBV9 and TRBJ2-7; 10 bases line up with TRBD1. CDR1 and CDR2 from the germline V gene are SGDLS and YYNGEE. This CDR3 comprises 15 residues. J gave up 7 bases and V 2 bases, and 9 bases lay outside the gene matches.

This rearrangement joins TRBV7-6 to TRBJ2-3, with D perhaps TRBD2 (5 bases). CDR3 length equals 15 residues. Germline V gene lookup returns CDR1 SGHVS and CDR2 FNYEAQ. V lost 2 bases, J lost 7 bases, and 16 bases lay in between. Here the CDR3 reads CASSLPEPGIYTQYF. The CDR3 nucleotides read TGTGCCAGCAGCTTACCCGAGCCCGGGATATATACGCAGTATTTT.

This chain joins TRBV6-1 and TRBJ1-5; the D is unclear. This CDR3 has 12 residues. The germline V and J ends were trimmed by 2 bases and 15 bases, with 14 bases remaining between them. Germline CDR1 reads MNHNS; CDR2 reads SASEGT. The CDR3 is CASSENSWRSHF. CDR3 coding DNA: TGTGCCAGCAGTGAAAACAGTTGGAGATCGCATTTT.

The J gene is TRBJ1-4, the V gene TRBV5-1; no clear D gene. Trimming removed 0 bases at V and 2 bases at J, with 8 bases between. The CDR3 is 15 residues long. Germline assignment: CDR1 SGHRS and CDR2 YFSETQ. The CDR3 DNA is TGCGCCAGCAGCTTGGCCCAGGTGACTAATGAAAAACTGTTTTTT. The encoded protein is CASSLAQVTNEKLFF.